The clone carrying this T cell receptor (beta chain) was picked up one time. Its antigen is as yet unknown. The sample belongs to a study of response to subunit inactivated influenza vaccine. Study-level points and caveats: T cells newly recruited by each seasonal influenza vaccination are few, the authors suggested.

TCRdb re-derived calls from the RT-PCR reads in MiXCR, one entry per CDR3 protein. The sample holds more than 400,000 distinct CDR3 sequences, roughly 7.9% seen once. The input for sequencing was PBMCs from blood, taken around 25 months after vaccination. The sequence was obtained from a man between 50 and 75 years old who received an inactivated influenza vaccine.

CDR3 loop: CASSEDGLQETQYF. Written as DNA, the CDR3 is TGTGCCAGCAGTGAAGACGGTTTGCAAGAGACCCAGTACTTC. V gene TRBV6-1 combines with J gene TRBJ2-5; no definite D call. V gave up 1 base and J gave up 2 bases, with 8 bases separating them. Germline-derived CDR1 and CDR2 are MNHNS and SASEGT. This CDR3 spans 14 amino acids.